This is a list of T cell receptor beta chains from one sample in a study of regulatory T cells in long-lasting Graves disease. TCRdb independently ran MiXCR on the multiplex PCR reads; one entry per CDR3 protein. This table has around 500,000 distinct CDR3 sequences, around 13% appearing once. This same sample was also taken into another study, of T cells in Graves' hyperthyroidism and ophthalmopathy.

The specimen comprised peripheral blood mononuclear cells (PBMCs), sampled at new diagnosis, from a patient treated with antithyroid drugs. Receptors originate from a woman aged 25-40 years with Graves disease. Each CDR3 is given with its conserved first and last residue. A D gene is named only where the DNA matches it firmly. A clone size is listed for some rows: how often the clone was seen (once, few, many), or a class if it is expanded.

CDR3nt: TGTGCCAGCAGTGGAGGGGTCCCGCCTAACTTCTACAATGAGCAGTTCTTC
CDR3aa: CASSGGVPPNFYNEQFF
abundance: many
d_gene: -
j_gene: TRBJ2-1
v_gene: TRBV28

CDR3nt: TGCAGCGTTGAAGGGAGGCCTGGAAACACCATATATTTT
CDR3aa: CSVEGRPGNTIYF
abundance: -
d_gene: -
j_gene: TRBJ1-3
v_gene: TRBV29-1

CDR3nt: TGTGCCACCAGCAGAGATCTAGGGGGTAACTATGGCTACACCTTC
CDR3aa: CATSRDLGGNYGYTF
abundance: many
d_gene: -
j_gene: TRBJ1-2
v_gene: TRBV15

CDR3nt: TGCAGCGCGCAGGGAACGGAGACCCAGTACTTC
CDR3aa: CSAQGTETQYF
abundance: many
d_gene: -
j_gene: TRBJ2-5
v_gene: TRBV29-1

CDR3nt: TGTGCCTGGAGTGGATCGGGGGGGTATAGCAATCAGCCCCAGCATTTT
CDR3aa: CAWSGSGGYSNQPQHF
abundance: few
d_gene: -
j_gene: TRBJ1-5
v_gene: TRBV30

CDR3nt: TGCAGGACCGGGACTAGCGGCTACGAGCAGTACTTC
CDR3aa: CRTGTSGYEQYF
abundance: -
d_gene: TRBD2
j_gene: TRBJ2-7
v_gene: TRBV20-1

CDR3nt: TGTGCCTGGAGTGGTCTCTCTGGAAACACCATATATTTT
CDR3aa: CAWSGLSGNTIYF
abundance: -
d_gene: -
j_gene: TRBJ1-3
v_gene: TRBV30

CDR3nt: TGTGCCTTGGACACTGGGTATCGAGAGACCCAGTACTTC
CDR3aa: CALDTGYRETQYF
abundance: many
d_gene: -
j_gene: TRBJ2-5
v_gene: TRBV30

CDR3nt: TGTGCCAGCAGCTCCCAGTTAGCGGGAGTTTGGGAGCAGTTCTTC
CDR3aa: CASSSQLAGVWEQFF
abundance: many
d_gene: TRBD2
j_gene: TRBJ2-1
v_gene: TRBV11-1

CDR3nt: TGTGCCAGCAGCTTGACAACTACCTACGAGCAGTACTTC
CDR3aa: CASSLTTTYEQYF
abundance: many
d_gene: -
j_gene: TRBJ2-7
v_gene: TRBV11-2

CDR3nt: TGTGCCAGCAGTTCCACAGGGGTCTTTGGGAATTACGAGCAGTACTTC
CDR3aa: CASSSTGVFGNYEQYF
abundance: -
d_gene: TRBD1
j_gene: TRBJ2-7
v_gene: TRBV27

CDR3nt: TGTGCCAGCAGCCAAGGTGTGGCAAAGTCTGGGAATTCACCCCTCCACTTT
CDR3aa: CASSQGVAKSGNSPLHF
abundance: many
d_gene: -
j_gene: TRBJ1-6
v_gene: TRBV3-1

CDR3nt: TGTGCCAGCAGTTTTCGGTTCAAGCAGTGCTTC
CDR3aa: CASSFRFKQCF
abundance: -
d_gene: -
j_gene: TRBJ2-7
v_gene: TRBV12-3/TRBV12-4

CDR3nt: TGTGCCAGCAGCTTGGGGCGGGGGACCGGGCGAGCTGAAGCTTTCTTT
CDR3aa: CASSLGRGTGRAEAFF
abundance: few
d_gene: -
j_gene: TRBJ1-1
v_gene: TRBV7-9

CDR3nt: TGTGCCAGCAGTTTAGGGAGGGGGGGGAAGTTCTTC
CDR3aa: CASSLGRGGKFF
abundance: -
d_gene: -
j_gene: TRBJ2-1
v_gene: TRBV27

CDR3nt: TGCGCCAGCAGCCAATCACTAGCCGCTAGCACAGATACGCAGTATTTT
CDR3aa: CASSQSLAASTDTQYF
abundance: many
d_gene: -
j_gene: TRBJ2-3
v_gene: TRBV4-3

CDR3nt: TGCGCCAGCAGCTTGGTAGGAAGATACTATGGCTACACCTTC
CDR3aa: CASSLVGRYYGYTF
abundance: -
d_gene: -
j_gene: TRBJ1-2
v_gene: TRBV5-1

CDR3nt: TGTGCCAGCAGTCGAAGCCAGGGGGGATCCGGGGAGCTGTTTTTT
CDR3aa: CASSRSQGGSGELFF
abundance: few
d_gene: -
j_gene: TRBJ2-2
v_gene: TRBV14

CDR3nt: TGTGCCAGCAGTGAACCGGGACAGGGACCCCATGCGGGCTACACCTTC
CDR3aa: CASSEPGQGPHAGYTF
abundance: -
d_gene: TRBD1
j_gene: TRBJ1-2
v_gene: TRBV6-1

CDR3nt: TGTGCCAGCAGCGTCGGACAGGGCTATGGCTACACCTTC
CDR3aa: CASSVGQGYGYTF
abundance: -
d_gene: TRBD1
j_gene: TRBJ1-2
v_gene: TRBV7-9

CDR3nt: TGTGCCAGCAGCGGACAGGCCGGAATAGCGGGAGCTCGGGGAGAGACCCAGTACTTC
CDR3aa: CASSGQAGIAGARGETQYF
abundance: -
d_gene: TRBD2
j_gene: TRBJ2-5
v_gene: TRBV5-4

CDR3nt: TGCAGTGCTAGAGATCGGGACAGGGGGAACACTGAAGCTTTCTTT
CDR3aa: CSARDRDRGNTEAFF
abundance: few
d_gene: TRBD1
j_gene: TRBJ1-1
v_gene: TRBV20-1

CDR3nt: TGCAGTGGAATGGGTGAGCGGGGCACAGATACGCAGTATTTT
CDR3aa: CSGMGERGTDTQYF
abundance: -
d_gene: -
j_gene: TRBJ2-3
v_gene: TRBV20-1

CDR3nt: TGTGCCAGCAGTCCGGGACAGGGAGGACACATTTCCAACAGCACCCAGCATTTT
CDR3aa: CASSPGQGGHISNSTQHF
abundance: few
d_gene: TRBD1
j_gene: TRBJ1-5
v_gene: TRBV6-2/TRBV6-3

CDR3nt: TGCAGTGCTAGAGACACAGGGGCTCTCAAGTTTTTCACTGAAGCTTTCTTT
CDR3aa: CSARDTGALKFFTEAFF
abundance: many
d_gene: TRBD1
j_gene: TRBJ1-1
v_gene: TRBV20-1

CDR3nt: TGTGCCAGCAGCCAAGATCCTAGGGGTGGGGCCGGGGAGCTGTTTTTT
CDR3aa: CASSQDPRGGAGELFF
abundance: -
d_gene: -
j_gene: TRBJ2-2
v_gene: TRBV4-2

CDR3nt: TGTGCCAGCAGTGCTATACACGCGCAGTACTTC
CDR3aa: CASSAIHAQYF
abundance: many
d_gene: -
j_gene: TRBJ2-7
v_gene: TRBV6-1

CDR3nt: TGTGCCAGCTCACCACCTAGGGCAGCGGGAGGCGCAGATACGCAGTATTTT
CDR3aa: CASSPPRAAGGADTQYF
abundance: many
d_gene: TRBD2
j_gene: TRBJ2-3
v_gene: TRBV18

CDR3nt: TGTGCCAGCAGCTCCTCCCTGCGGGAGACCCAGTACTTC
CDR3aa: CASSSSLRETQYF
abundance: few
d_gene: -
j_gene: TRBJ2-5
v_gene: TRBV13

CDR3nt: TGTGCCAGCAGCTTGGGACAGGGGGTTTATGACTATAATTCACCCCTCCACTTT
CDR3aa: CASSLGQGVYDYNSPLHF
abundance: many
d_gene: TRBD1
j_gene: TRBJ1-6
v_gene: TRBV5-8

CDR3nt: TGTGCCTGGAGTGTACTCTTTAGGATGAACTATGGCTACACCTTC
CDR3aa: CAWSVLFRMNYGYTF
abundance: many
d_gene: -
j_gene: TRBJ1-2
v_gene: TRBV30

CDR3nt: TGTGCCTGGAACAGGCTGGAGGGGAACACCATATATTTT
CDR3aa: CAWNRLEGNTIYF
abundance: -
d_gene: -
j_gene: TRBJ1-3
v_gene: TRBV30

CDR3nt: TGTGCCAGCAGCGCTGCCGGGGGCTACAATTCACCCCTCCACTTT
CDR3aa: CASSAAGGYNSPLHF
abundance: many
d_gene: -
j_gene: TRBJ1-6
v_gene: TRBV9